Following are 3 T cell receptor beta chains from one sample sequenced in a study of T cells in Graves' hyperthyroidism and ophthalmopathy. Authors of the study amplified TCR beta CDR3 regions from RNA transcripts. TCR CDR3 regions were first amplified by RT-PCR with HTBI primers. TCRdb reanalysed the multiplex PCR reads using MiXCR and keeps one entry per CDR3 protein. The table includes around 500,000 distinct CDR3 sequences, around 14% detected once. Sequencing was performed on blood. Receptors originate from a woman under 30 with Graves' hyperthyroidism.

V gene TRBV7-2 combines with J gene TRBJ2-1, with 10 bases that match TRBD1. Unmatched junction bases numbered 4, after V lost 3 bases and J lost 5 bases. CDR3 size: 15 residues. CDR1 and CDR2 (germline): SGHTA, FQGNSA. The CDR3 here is CASSFDRGRNNEQFF. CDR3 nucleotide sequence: TGTGCCAGCAGCTTTGACAGGGGGCGGAACAATGAGCAGTTCTTC.

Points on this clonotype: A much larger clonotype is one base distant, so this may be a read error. The chain's CDR3 is CAGSWLAGGYNEQFF. CDR3 in DNA: TGTGCCGGCAGCTGGCTAGCGGGGGGCTACAATGAGCAGTTCTTC. The gene calls are TRBV7-2 and TRBJ2-1, with TRBD2 matching over 11 bases. The CDR3 runs to 15 residues. From germline, CDR1 is SGHTA and CDR2 FQGNSA.

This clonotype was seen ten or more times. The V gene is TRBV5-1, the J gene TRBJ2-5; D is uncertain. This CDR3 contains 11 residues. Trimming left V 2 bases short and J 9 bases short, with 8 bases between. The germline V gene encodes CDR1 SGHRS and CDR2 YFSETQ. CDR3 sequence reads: CASSFDGPQYF. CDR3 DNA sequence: TGCGCCAGCAGCTTTGACGGGCCCCAGTACTTC.